The next 29 T cell receptor beta chains were all read from a single sample in a study of blood T cells in healthy people across ages. Alongside a J-beta primer mix, a sample-barcoded 5' primer served in a second PCR lasting roughly 7 to 12 cycles. MiXCR was run by TCRdb on the 5' RACE reads, yielding one entry per CDR3 protein. This sample yields around 1,900,000 distinct CDR3 sequences, of which 35% to 50% are seen a single time; 23% belongs to the top ten. The sample consisted of blood. The receptors were sampled from a human donor in good health.

On this clonotype: The junction differs from germline at one of its ends, possibly a read error. This rearrangement joins TRBV6-2 or TRBV6-3 to TRBJ1-2, with D maybe TRBD1 (5 bases). The CDR3 extends over 15 amino acids. The V gene's germline CDR1 is MNHEY and CDR2 SVGEGT. This chain's CDR3 is CVSSRLSGAGYGYTF. As DNA, the CDR3 is TGTGTCAGCAGTCGCCTTAGTGGGGCCGGCTATGGCTACACCTTC.

V gene TRBV6-6 combines with J gene TRBJ2-3; D gene uncertain. Germline V gives CDR1 MNHNY, CDR2 SVGAGI (reference sequence). V shed 6 bases and J shed 2 bases, with 15 bases lying between them. The length of the CDR3 is 15 residues. The CDR3 region is CASRLWTRNTDTQYF. The CDR3 DNA follows: TGTGCCAGCAGGTTATGGACCAGAAACACAGATACGCAGTATTTT.

This chain joins TRBV12-3 or TRBV12-4 and TRBJ1-4; no clear D. The CDR3 extends over 12 amino acids. Trimming stripped 3 bases from V and 13 bases from J, with 12 bases between. CDR3 amino acids: CASSFPPGRLFF. The CDR3 DNA reads TGTGCCAGCAGTTTCCCCCCGGGGAGACTGTTTTTT.

This sequence joins TRBV5-4 and TRBJ1-1; no firm D call. The germline gives CDR1 SGHNT, CDR2 YYREEE (reference sequence). CDR3 length equals 13 residues. Trimming took off 5 bases at V and 3 bases at J, with 11 bases between the two ends. As DNA, the CDR3 is TGTGCCAGCAGTAGAGCCCAAGACACTGAAGCTTTCTTT. This encodes CASSRAQDTEAFF.

This chain links TRBV9 with TRBJ1-2; no definite D call. With 0 bases removed from V and 4 bases from J, the gap between germline ends came to 7 bases. The CDR3 is made up of 13 amino acids. The germline gives CDR1 SGDLS, CDR2 YYNGEE. CDR3 sequence (DNA): TGTGCCAGCAGCGTAGGGAACGGCTATGGCTACACCTTC. This codes for CASSVGNGYGYTF.

This clonotype was recorded a few times. The genes are TRBV7-2 and TRBJ2-1; 8 bases fit TRBD1. The CDR3 is made up of 16 amino acids. V trimming: 3 bases; J trimming: 5 bases; junction bases outside the gene matches: 9. Looked up from germline, CDR1 is SGHTA and CDR2 is FQGNSA. The CDR3 loop reads CASSFRPWTGHNEQFF. The CDR3 DNA sequence: TGTGCCAGCAGCTTCCGCCCCTGGACAGGGCACAATGAGCAGTTCTTC.

The V call is TRBV10-3, the J call TRBJ2-7; 12 bases agree with TRBD1. The V gene end was trimmed by 6 bases and the J gene end by 7 bases; junction bases not matched to a gene: 7. Per the germline V gene, CDR1 is ENHRY and CDR2 is SYGVKD. The CDR3 contains 14 residues. This chain's CDR3 is CAISRDRGHEEQYF. The CDR3 region has the DNA TGTGCCATCAGCCGGGACAGGGGGCATGAAGAGCAGTACTTC.

To note about this clonotype: The junction departs from the called germline gene at one end, perhaps through a read error. The chain has TRBV4-1 and TRBJ2-4; 12 bases are a match to TRBD2. In germline, CDR1 is MGHRA, CDR2 YSYEKL. There are 16 residues in the CDR3. In DNA form, the CDR3 reads TGCGCCAGCAGCTTCAGACTAGCGGGGGATGCCTACGAGCAGTGCTTC. Its protein product is CASSFRLAGDAYEQCF.

V gene TRBV11-2 combines with J gene TRBJ1-1; D ambiguous. This CDR3 has 17 amino acids. V was cut by 6 bases and J by 3 bases, with 23 bases left in between. The germline gives CDR1 SGHAT, CDR2 FQNNGV. CDR3 sequence (DNA): TGTGCCAGCAGTCGACAAGCAATGGTGGATCTCCACACTGAAGCTTTCTTT. The encoded protein is CASSRQAMVDLHTEAFF. Looking up the rest from reference TRBV11-2 and TRBJ1-1 gives the full variable domain: EAGVAQSPRYKIIEKRQSVAFWCNPISGHATLYWYQQILGQGPKLLIQFQNNGVVDDSQLPKDRFSAERLKGVDSTLKIQPAKLEDSAVYLCASSRQAMVDLHTEAFFGQGTRLTVV.

The chain uses TRBV7-6 and TRBJ1-2; weak D call: TRBD1 (6 bases). V lost 5 bases and J 9 bases, leaving 16 bases between the germline ends. Germline V gene sequence: CDR1 SGHVS, CDR2 FNYEAQ. The CDR3 runs 13 residues. CDR3 protein: CASSQGTRGSYTF. For the CDR3, the DNA is TGTGCCAGCAGCCAGGGGACGCGCGGGAGCTACACCTTC.

In its sample, this clonotype was seen a few times. CDR3 sequence reads: CASSLFGATQETQYF. CDR3 nucleotide sequence: TGTGCCAGCAGCTTATTCGGAGCCACCCAAGAGACCCAGTACTTC. The J gene is TRBJ2-5, the V gene TRBV7-9; D is uncertain. Per the germline V gene, CDR1 is SEHNR and CDR2 is FQNEAQ (reference sequence). There are 15 residues in the CDR3. The germline V and J ends were trimmed by 2 bases and 1 base, with 11 bases remaining between them.

The chain recombines TRBV28 with TRBJ2-7; D may be TRBD1 (7 bases). V was shortened by 5 bases and J by 0 bases, with 14 bases between the two germline ends. The V gene's germline CDR1 is MDHEN and CDR2 SYDVKM. This CDR3 is 15 amino acids long. CDR3 in amino acids: CASSGGTDSSYEQYF. Here the CDR3 DNA reads TGTGCCAGCAGTGGGGGGACAGACAGCTCCTACGAGCAGTACTTC.

This chain joins TRBV7-2 and TRBJ2-5; possibly TRBD1 or TRBD2 for D (6 bases each). Germline V gene sequence: CDR1 SGHTA, CDR2 FQGNSA. V was cut by 4 bases and J by 0 bases, with 15 bases left in between. The CDR3 is 16 residues long. The CDR3 DNA follows: TGTGCCAGCAGCTCGCCGAGGGGGGTCAACCAAGAGACCCAGTACTTC. Its translation is CASSSPRGVNQETQYF. The whole variable domain, remainder taken from reference TRBV7-2 and TRBJ2-5, is GAGVSQSPSNKVTEKGKDVELRCDPISGHTALYWYRQSLGQGLEFLIYFQGNSAPDKSGLPSDRFSAERTGGSVSTLTIQRTQQEDSAVYLCASSSPRGVNQETQYFGPGTRLLVL.

This clonotype occurred a few times. The chain recombines TRBV2 with TRBJ1-1, with D uncertain. This CDR3 region has 13 residues. The germline V gene has CDR1 SNHLY and CDR2 FYNNEI. V was clipped by 2 bases and J by 9 bases, with 13 bases between them. The CDR3 region is CASSEFVRVQAFF. CDR3 in DNA: TGTGCCAGCAGTGAATTTGTCCGGGTTCAAGCTTTCTTT.

The genes are TRBV30 and TRBJ1-5; weak D call: TRBD1 (5 bases). Germline-derived CDR1 and CDR2 are GTSNPN and SVGIG (reference sequence). Between the trimmed V and J ends, which lost 1 base and 5 bases, there was a span of 12 bases. This CDR3 has 14 residues. DNA of the CDR3: TGTGCCTGGAGTGGTGACAGTAGATATCAGCCCCAGCATTTT. This encodes CAWSGDSRYQPQHF.

The J gene is TRBJ2-6, the V gene TRBV27, with TRBD2 matching 11 bases. V lost 0 bases to trimming and J lost 0 bases; unmatched junction nucleotides: 10. The CDR3 covers 21 residues. Germline loops: CDR1 MNHEY, CDR2 SMNVEV (reference sequence). CDR3 DNA sequence: TGTGCCAGCAGTTTATCCCCCGTGAGACTAGCGGGAAACTCTGGGGCCAACGTCCTGACTTTC. Amino acid sequence: CASSLSPVRLAGNSGANVLTF.

The chain carries TRBV7-9 and TRBJ2-5; TRBD1 is a possible D gene (6 bases). V shed 1 base and J shed 5 bases, with 11 bases lying between them. The CDR3 runs to 14 residues. Germline CDR1 and CDR2: SEHNR and FQNEAQ (reference sequence). The CDR3 here is CASSLGRGMETQYF. CDR3 DNA: TGTGCCAGCAGCTTAGGCAGGGGAATGGAGACCCAGTACTTC.

This chain connects TRBV11-2 to TRBJ2-4; D call uncertain. V lost 5 bases and J lost 2, with 19 bases in between. The CDR3 loop spans 17 amino acids. Looked up from germline, CDR1 is SGHAT and CDR2 is FQNNGV. The CDR3 region is CASSPWSRKESKNIQYF. The CDR3 DNA follows: TGTGCCAGCAGCCCCTGGAGCAGGAAGGAATCCAAAAACATTCAGTACTTC.

This clonotype was recorded a few times. The chain uses TRBV20-1 and TRBJ2-1; 13 positions match TRBD2. V dropped 5 bases and J dropped 0; count of bases not matched to a gene: 7. Looked up from germline, CDR1 is DFQATT and CDR2 is SNEGSKA (reference sequence). CDR3 length equals 17 residues. CDR3: CSASRLAGGISYNEQFF. The CDR3 bases are TGCAGTGCTTCCCGACTAGCGGGGGGCATCTCCTACAATGAGCAGTTCTTC.

V and J are TRBV29-1 and TRBJ2-5; D unclear. Germline CDR1 is SQVTM and CDR2 is ANQGSEA. The length of the CDR3 is 11 residues. V lost 7 bases, J lost 7 bases, and 13 bases lay in between. The CDR3 is CSADPLGTQYF. CDR3 DNA sequence: TGCAGCGCTGATCCCTTAGGGACCCAGTACTTC.

This chain links TRBV20-1 with TRBJ2-7; D is unclear. The J call may be incorrect, as the DNA end agrees better with TRBJ2-1. Germline values: CDR1 DFQATT, CDR2 SNEGSKA (reference sequence). This CDR3 is built from 12 residues. This CDR3 reads CSARRVVTEQFF. CDR3 nucleotide sequence: TGCAGTGCTAGACGGGTCGTAACCGAGCAGTTCTTC.

This clonotype was recorded at least ten times. This chain links TRBV9 with TRBJ2-1; D unresolved. Trimming removed 2 bases at V and 5 bases at J, with 8 bases between. CDR3 length equals 13 residues. The germline V gene has CDR1 SGDLS and CDR2 YYNGEE. The CDR3, as DNA: TGTGCCAGCAGCGTCCGACCTGACAATGAGCAGTTCTTC. Its translation: CASSVRPDNEQFF.

This chain links TRBV28 with TRBJ1-1; D gene unclear. The V gene lost 5 bases and the J gene lost 1 base, with 11 bases spanning the gap. There are 14 residues in the CDR3. The germline gives CDR1 MDHEN, CDR2 SYDVKM. For the CDR3, the DNA is TGTGCCAGCAGTCGAGACTTGGGGAACACTGAAGCTTTCTTT. Its protein product is CASSRDLGNTEAFF.

This clonotype was observed a single time. The rearrangement uses TRBV7-9 and TRBJ1-3; weak D call: TRBD1 (6 bases). Germline CDR1 and CDR2: SEHNR and FQNEAQ (reference sequence). This CDR3 spans 19 amino acids. The V gene lost 1 base and the J gene lost 4 bases, with 23 bases spanning the gap. The CDR3 region has the DNA TGTGCCAGCAGCTTAGGTCGCCTCCCGGGGGGCGCGGGAGGAAACACCATATATTTT. This gives the protein CASSLGRLPGGAGGNTIYF.

This clonotype was counted ten times or more. The junction differs from germline at one of its ends, possibly a read error. The rearrangement joins TRBV5-1 to TRBJ2-1; 10 nucleotides match TRBD2. This CDR3 is built from 15 residues. CDR1 SGHRS and CDR2 YFSETQ come from the germline V gene. The CDR3 coding sequence is TGTGCCAGCAGCTTGACTAGCGGGTCCTACAATGAGCAGTTCTTC. This gives the protein CASSLTSGSYNEQFF.

This clonotype showed up just a few times. This chain links TRBV9 with TRBJ2-1, with 10 bases identical to TRBD1. The CDR3 has 15 residues. V shed 3 bases and J 9 bases; nucleotides not matched to a gene: 9. Germline assignment: CDR1 SGDLS and CDR2 YYNGEE. This chain's CDR3 is CASSGGDRGPVEQFF. The CDR3 bases are TGTGCCAGCAGCGGAGGGGACAGGGGTCCTGTTGAGCAGTTCTTC. Combining the CDR3 with reference TRBV9 and TRBJ2-1 gives the whole variable domain DSGVTQTPKHLITATGQRVTLRCSPRSGDLSVYWYQQSLDQGLQFLIQYYNGEERAKGNILERFSAQQFPDLHSELNLSSLELGDSALYFCASSGGDRGPVEQFFGPGTRLTVL.

The CDR3 reads CASSFGDTLDTEAFF. The CDR3 DNA sequence: TGTGCCAGCAGCTTCGGAGACACATTGGACACTGAAGCTTTCTTT. This chain links TRBV7-9 with TRBJ1-1; D ambiguous. The V gene lost 3 bases and the J gene lost 3 bases, with 14 bases spanning the gap. Germline lookup yields CDR1 SEHNR and CDR2 FQNEAQ (reference sequence). The CDR3 totals 15 residues.

This clonotype came up a few times. The CDR3 loop reads CSASFRYEQFF. DNA of the CDR3: TGCAGTGCTAGTTTCAGGTATGAGCAGTTCTTC. This chain uses TRBV20-1 with TRBJ2-1, with D unclear. The CDR3 runs to 11 residues. Germline V gene sequence: CDR1 DFQATT, CDR2 SNEGSKA (reference sequence). V shed 3 bases and J shed 8 bases, with 8 bases lying between them.

As regards this clonotype: A read error may produce the germline difference seen at one junction end. This chain joins TRBV6-6 and TRBJ2-6, with D possibly called TRBD1 or TRBD2 (5 bases each). The V gene's germline CDR1 is MNHNY and CDR2 SVGAGI (reference sequence). The CDR3 has 16 amino acids. Here the CDR3 reads CVSEYGADSGANVLTF. Here the CDR3 DNA reads TGTGTCAGCGAATACGGGGCTGACTCTGGGGCCAACGTCCTGACTTTC.